This TCR beta chain derives from a study of Graves' ophthalmopathy and Graves' hyperthyroidism. Study outcomes and limitations: Distinction of ophthalmopathy from stable hyperthyroidism by a 13-signature model reached over 85% sensitivity and more than 65% specificity. Clonotypes were expanded in thyroid at above 0.001 frequency, and most also appeared in blood.

Amplification from RNA transcripts yielded the TCR beta CDR3 regions. Amplification began with first-round RT-PCR using HTBI primers, then second-round multiplex PCR was performed. One entry per CDR3 protein results from TCRdb running MiXCR on the multiplex PCR reads. The data hold around 1.1 million distinct CDR3 sequences, with 35% to 45% observed a single time. Germline V CDR1 and CDR2: ENHRY, SYGVKD. The CDR3 has 15 amino acids. V shed 8 bases and J 5 bases; nucleotides not matched to a gene: 10. As concerns this clonotype: What it binds is unknown.

Other autoimmune diseases, uncontrolled infections, pregnancy or lactation ruled patients out of participation. Orbital computed tomography, thyroid ultrasound, TRAb, serum thyroxine and clinical symptoms formed the basis of diagnosis. The rearrangement links TRBV10-3 to TRBJ2-7; 12 bases match TRBD2. The clonotype was recovered from an adult man with Graves' hyperthyroidism. Sequenced sample: peripheral blood or thyroid tissue (not recorded which). CDR3 protein: CAIQTSGGSGDEQYF. The DNA of the CDR3 is TGTGCCATCCAGACTAGCGGGGGATCTGGGGACGAGCAGTACTTC.